This T cell receptor beta chain is drawn from a study of spatial heterogeneity in lung cancer. Via MiXCR, TCRdb re-called the 5' RACE reads, giving one row per CDR3 protein. The profile shows about 120,000 distinct CDR3 sequences, over 9% of them singletons. With 0 bases removed from V and 0 bases from J, the gap between germline ends came to 19 bases. The CDR3 runs 19 residues. CDR1 and CDR2 (germline): SGDLS, YYNGEE. Study-wide findings and caveats: There were more appearances of ubiquitous expanded tumor TCRs in blood at resection than at follow-up.

Time point defined: blood at routine non-recurrence follow-up after resection. Whole RNA, which was extracted from tumor, nontumor lung tissue or frozen PBMC, was sequenced without any cell sorting. A note on this clonotype: The antigen remains undetermined.

Sequencing was performed on PBMCs, taken at follow-up. This clonotype was sampled from a male donor with early-stage non-small cell lung cancer. V and J are TRBV9 and TRBJ1-3, with no clear D. This CDR3 is CASSVALSPAFRSGNTIYF. DNA of the CDR3: TGTGCCAGCAGCGTAGCGCTGTCTCCGGCATTCCGCTCTGGAAACACCATATATTTT.